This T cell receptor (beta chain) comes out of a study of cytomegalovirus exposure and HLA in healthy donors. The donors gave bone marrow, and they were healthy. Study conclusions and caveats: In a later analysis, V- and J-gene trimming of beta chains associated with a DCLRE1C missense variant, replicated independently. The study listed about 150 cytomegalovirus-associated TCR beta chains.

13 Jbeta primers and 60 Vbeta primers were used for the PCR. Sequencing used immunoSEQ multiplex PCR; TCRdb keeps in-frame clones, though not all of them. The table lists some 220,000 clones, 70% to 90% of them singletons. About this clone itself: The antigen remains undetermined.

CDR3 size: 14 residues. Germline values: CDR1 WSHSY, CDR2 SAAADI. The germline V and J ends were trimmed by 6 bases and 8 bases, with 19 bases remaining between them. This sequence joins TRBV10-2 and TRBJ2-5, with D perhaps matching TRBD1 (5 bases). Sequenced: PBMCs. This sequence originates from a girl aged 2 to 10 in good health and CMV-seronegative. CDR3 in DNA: TGCGCCAGCAGGGCTACAAGGCAGGGCCCAACCCAGTACTTC. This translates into CASRATRQGPTQYF.